This TCR beta chain is from a study of T-cell memory formation after mild COVID-19 (dated by TCRdb to the early 2020s). Regarding the study in general: TCR sequence clusters from the two donors were found to be largely donor specific. Two young, previously healthy adult volunteers, one female and one male, were included in the cohort. In a couple of donors, T-cell clones that expanded and contracted after mild COVID-19 were tracked by sequencing TCRalpha and TCRbeta repertoires over time. Paper-wide results and their limitations: Some responding clones were detected in pre-infection memory, suggesting pre-existing cross-reactive memory T cells joined the SARS-CoV-2 response. Contracting CD4+ clones were located mainly in the CM and EM memory subsets, whereas CD8+ clones were found to be enriched in EMRA. Whether the second-wave clones peaking on day 37 were SARS-CoV-2 specific was not confirmed. Balanced CD4/CD8 phenotypes were observed for clones contracting from day 15 to 85, whereas a bias towards CD4+ was observed for a second wave of clones expanding from day 15 to 37. Only two mild cases were covered by the study, and larger cohorts that include severe cases with pre-infection samples were considered necessary.

V drops 0 bases and J drops 6 bases, leaving 17 bases in between. The CDR3 sequence holds 16 residues, the cysteine and phenylalanine included. The DNA shown is the 48-base CDR3, in frame from base 1. Looking up the germline V gene yields CDR1 MNHEY and CDR2 SVGAGI. Sequencing instrument: Illumina NovaSeq 6000. TCRalpha and TCRbeta cDNA libraries were built by 5'RACE with constant-segment primers, adding sample barcodes and unique molecular identifiers. RNA was extracted from every sample with Trizol reagent. Amplification of the libraries took two PCR steps, and the second step added a second sample barcode plus Illumina TruSeq adapters. The libraries were sequenced on an Illumina NovaSeq using 2 x 150 bp paired-end reads. For the original study's pipeline: The reads were demultiplexed and collapsed into UMI-guided consensus sequences using migec v1.2.7. Using mixcr v2.1.11, UMI consensuses were aligned to TRA and TRB V and J templates and then assembled into clonotypes. Expanded or contracted clonotypes were those called significant by both edgeR and NoisET, with noise models trained on biological replicates. For edgeR calls, a false discovery rate-adjusted p below 0.01 and a log2 fold-change threshold of 1 were applied. PCA with hierarchical clustering of max-normalized trajectories of the 1000 most abundant clonotypes was used as exploratory dynamics analysis. Each responding clone was given a CD4 or CD8 phenotype based on the CD4+ and CD8+ repertoires, which had been sequenced separately. TCRdb reworked the public reads: Q25 trimming with fastp, MiXCR clone assembly, productive beta chains retained. Every CDR3 protein is listed once, alongside the most common genes and DNA of its rows. The V and J calls were determined by TCRdb, not by the authors. This sample comprises approximately 300,000 distinct CDR3 sequences, 15% to 20% of them detected only once. The ten biggest clones cover about a fifth of the sample.

This clonotype has just a few counts. Its antigen is unknown. No base quality information exists; no much larger clone differs at one position. Ficoll-Paque density gradient centrifugation was the method used to isolate PBMCs. The source of this sequence is a man aged 18 to 29 who had mild COVID-19 (a few samples of this study predate the infection). The sample titles of this study are shuffled in the database, so cell type and time point are left out; the donor was told from shared clones. The chain is made from TRBV6-5 and TRBJ2-5, with a tentative D call of TRBD1 or TRBD2, each matching 6 bases. Sequencing input: PBMCs or a T cell subset sorted from them (not recorded which). CDR3 protein: CASSYSGVGGVKTQYF. The DNA reads as follows: TGTGCCAGCAGTTACTCGGGTGTGGGGGGCGTAAAGACCCAGTACTTC.